This T cell receptor beta chain was recovered during a study of shared clonotypes between healthy human individuals. Across the study: The donor pool was made up of a couple of women and three men aged 18 to 49. Notes on the study in general: An expected dependence of interdonor clonotype sharing on sequencing depth was noted.

Unsorted PBMC DNA was sequenced on ten immunoSEQ deep assay plates. Assay: immunoSEQ multiplex PCR; the TCRdb copy retains only in-frame clones and omits some. The sample contains about 490,000 clones, roughly 85% of which appear only once. Germline CDR1 reads MDHEN; CDR2 reads SYDVKM. Trimming cost V 6 bases and J 10 bases, with 24 bases left between them. The CDR3 totals 15 residues. Without sorting, samples used around 92 million PBMCs for genomic DNA. As to this clone: No antigen is known for it.

The chain has TRBV28 and TRBJ1-2; weak D call: TRBD1 (6 bases). The material sequenced was PBMCs. The TCR was taken from a middle-aged woman in good health. Some clones in this sample may be carry-over from other donors' samples. DNA of the CDR3: TGTGCCAGCAGGATAGGGCCAGGGGCTAGTAGGGACTACACCTTC. Translation: CASRIGPGASRDYTF.